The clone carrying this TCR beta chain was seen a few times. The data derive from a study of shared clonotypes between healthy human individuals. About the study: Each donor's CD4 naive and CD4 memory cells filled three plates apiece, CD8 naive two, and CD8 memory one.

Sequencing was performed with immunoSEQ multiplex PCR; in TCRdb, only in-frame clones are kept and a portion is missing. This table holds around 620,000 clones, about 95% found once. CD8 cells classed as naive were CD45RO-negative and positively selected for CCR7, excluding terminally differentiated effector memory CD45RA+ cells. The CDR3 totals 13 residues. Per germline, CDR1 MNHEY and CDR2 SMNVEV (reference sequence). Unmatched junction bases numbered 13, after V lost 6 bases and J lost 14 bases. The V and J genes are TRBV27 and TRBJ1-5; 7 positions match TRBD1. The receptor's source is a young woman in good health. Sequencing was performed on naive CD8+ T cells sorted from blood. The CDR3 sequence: CASSPSDRPPEHF. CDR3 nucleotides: TGTGCCAGCAGCCCCTCGGACAGGCCCCCAGAGCATTTT.